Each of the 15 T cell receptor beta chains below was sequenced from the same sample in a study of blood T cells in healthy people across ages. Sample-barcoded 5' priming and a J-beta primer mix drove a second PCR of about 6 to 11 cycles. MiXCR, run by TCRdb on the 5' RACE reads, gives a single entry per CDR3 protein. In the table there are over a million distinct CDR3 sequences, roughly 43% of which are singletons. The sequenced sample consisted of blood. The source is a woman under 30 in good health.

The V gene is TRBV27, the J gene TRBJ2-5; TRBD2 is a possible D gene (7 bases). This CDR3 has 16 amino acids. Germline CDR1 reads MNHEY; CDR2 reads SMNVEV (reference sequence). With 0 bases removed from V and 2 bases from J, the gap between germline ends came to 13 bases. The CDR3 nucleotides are TGTGCCAGCAGTTTATCGTTCCGGGGGGCGCAAGAGACCCAGTACTTC. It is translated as CASSLSFRGAQETQYF.

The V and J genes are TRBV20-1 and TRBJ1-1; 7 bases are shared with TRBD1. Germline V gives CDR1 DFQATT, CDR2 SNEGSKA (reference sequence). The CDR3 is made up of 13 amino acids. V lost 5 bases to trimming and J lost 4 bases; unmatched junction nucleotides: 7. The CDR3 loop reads CSAWRGPGTEAFF. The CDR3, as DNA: TGCAGTGCTTGGAGGGGGCCCGGCACTGAAGCTTTCTTT.

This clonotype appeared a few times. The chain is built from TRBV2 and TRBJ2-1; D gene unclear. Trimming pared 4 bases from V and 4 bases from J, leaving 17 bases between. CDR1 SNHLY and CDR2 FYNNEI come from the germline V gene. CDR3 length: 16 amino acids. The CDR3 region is CASSVPSDSVYNEQFF. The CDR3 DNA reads TGTGCCAGCAGTGTCCCGTCCGATAGTGTGTACAATGAGCAGTTCTTC.

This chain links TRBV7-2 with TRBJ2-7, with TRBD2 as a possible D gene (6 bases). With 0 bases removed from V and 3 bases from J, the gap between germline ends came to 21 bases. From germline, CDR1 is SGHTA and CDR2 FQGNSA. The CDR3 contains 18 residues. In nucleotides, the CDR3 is TGTGCCAGCAGCTTAGCGGACGGACTATCGGGATTCGTCTACGAGCAGTACTTC. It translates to CASSLADGLSGFVYEQYF.

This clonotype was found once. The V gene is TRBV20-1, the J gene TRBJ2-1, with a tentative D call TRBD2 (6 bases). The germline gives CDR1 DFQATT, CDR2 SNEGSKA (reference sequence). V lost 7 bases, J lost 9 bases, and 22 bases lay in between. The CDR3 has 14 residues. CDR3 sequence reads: CSVMAVAATTEQFF. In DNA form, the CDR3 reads TGCAGTGTTATGGCGGTAGCGGCCACGACTGAGCAGTTCTTC.

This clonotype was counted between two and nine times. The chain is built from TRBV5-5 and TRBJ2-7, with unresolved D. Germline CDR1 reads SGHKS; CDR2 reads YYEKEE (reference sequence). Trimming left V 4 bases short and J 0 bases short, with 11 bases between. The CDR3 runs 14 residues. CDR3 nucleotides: TGTGCCAGCAGCCCCCTACAACTCTCCTACGAGCAGTACTTC. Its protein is CASSPLQLSYEQYF.

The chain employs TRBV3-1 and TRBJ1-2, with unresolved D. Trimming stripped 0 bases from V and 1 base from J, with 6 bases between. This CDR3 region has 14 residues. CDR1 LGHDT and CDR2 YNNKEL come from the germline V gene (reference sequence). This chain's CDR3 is CASSQEWDNYGYTF. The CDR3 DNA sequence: TGTGCCAGCAGCCAAGAGTGGGATAACTATGGCTACACCTTC.

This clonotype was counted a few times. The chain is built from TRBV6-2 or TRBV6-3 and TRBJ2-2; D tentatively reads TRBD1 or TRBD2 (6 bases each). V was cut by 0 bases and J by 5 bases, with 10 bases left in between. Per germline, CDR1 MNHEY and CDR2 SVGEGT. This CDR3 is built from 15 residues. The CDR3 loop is CASSYSRGRTGELFF. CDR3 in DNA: TGTGCCAGCAGTTACTCTCGGGGGCGGACCGGGGAGCTGTTTTTT.

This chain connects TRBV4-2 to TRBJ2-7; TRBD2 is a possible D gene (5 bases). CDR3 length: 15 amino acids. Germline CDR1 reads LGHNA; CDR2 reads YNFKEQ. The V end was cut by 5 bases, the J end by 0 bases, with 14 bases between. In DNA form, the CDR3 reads TGTGCCAGCAGCTTCGCCGGGGAGATCTCCTACGAGCAGTACTTC. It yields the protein CASSFAGEISYEQYF.

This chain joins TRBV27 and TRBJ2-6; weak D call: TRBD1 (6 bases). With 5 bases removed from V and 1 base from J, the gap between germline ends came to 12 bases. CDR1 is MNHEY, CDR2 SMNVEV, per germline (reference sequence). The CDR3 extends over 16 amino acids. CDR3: CASSILTGSGANVLTF. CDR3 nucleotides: TGTGCCAGCAGTATCCTAACAGGGTCTGGGGCCAACGTCCTGACTTTC.

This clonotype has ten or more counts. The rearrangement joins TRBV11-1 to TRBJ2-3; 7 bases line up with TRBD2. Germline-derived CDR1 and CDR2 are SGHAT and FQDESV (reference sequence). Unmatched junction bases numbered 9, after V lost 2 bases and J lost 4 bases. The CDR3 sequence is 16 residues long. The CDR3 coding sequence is TGTGCCAGCAGCTTACTCGGCGGGAGTTGGGCAGATACGCAGTATTTT. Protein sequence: CASSLLGGSWADTQYF.

The CDR3 spells CAIKMTGDGTEAFF. In DNA, the CDR3 is TGTGCCATTAAGATGACAGGGGATGGCACTGAAGCTTTCTTT. The gene calls are TRBV10-3 and TRBJ1-1; 8 bases map to TRBD1. V was clipped by 9 bases and J by 4 bases; unmatched bases: 10. Germline V gene data show CDR1 as ENHRY and CDR2 as SYGVKD. The CDR3 extends over 14 amino acids.

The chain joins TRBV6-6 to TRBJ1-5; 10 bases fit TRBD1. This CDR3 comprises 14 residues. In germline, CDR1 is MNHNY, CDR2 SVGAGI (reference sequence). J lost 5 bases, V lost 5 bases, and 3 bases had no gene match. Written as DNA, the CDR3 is TGTGCCAGCAGTACCGGACAGGGGGATCAGCCCCAGCATTTT. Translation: CASSTGQGDQPQHF.

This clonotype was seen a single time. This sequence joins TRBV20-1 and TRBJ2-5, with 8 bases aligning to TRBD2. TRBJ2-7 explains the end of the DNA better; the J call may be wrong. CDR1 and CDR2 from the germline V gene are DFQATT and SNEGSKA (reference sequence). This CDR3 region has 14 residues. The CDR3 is CSARDRVAGCEQYF. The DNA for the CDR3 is TGCAGTGCTAGAGATCGGGTAGCGGGATGCGAGCAGTACTTC.

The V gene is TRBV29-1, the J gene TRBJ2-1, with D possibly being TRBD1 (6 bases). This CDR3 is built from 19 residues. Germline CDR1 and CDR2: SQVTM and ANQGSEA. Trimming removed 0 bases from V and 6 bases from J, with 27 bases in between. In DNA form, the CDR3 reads TGCAGCGTTGAAGATCCGGAGTTCCAGTGGACAGAGCATGGCAATGAGCAGTTCTTC. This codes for CSVEDPEFQWTEHGNEQFF.